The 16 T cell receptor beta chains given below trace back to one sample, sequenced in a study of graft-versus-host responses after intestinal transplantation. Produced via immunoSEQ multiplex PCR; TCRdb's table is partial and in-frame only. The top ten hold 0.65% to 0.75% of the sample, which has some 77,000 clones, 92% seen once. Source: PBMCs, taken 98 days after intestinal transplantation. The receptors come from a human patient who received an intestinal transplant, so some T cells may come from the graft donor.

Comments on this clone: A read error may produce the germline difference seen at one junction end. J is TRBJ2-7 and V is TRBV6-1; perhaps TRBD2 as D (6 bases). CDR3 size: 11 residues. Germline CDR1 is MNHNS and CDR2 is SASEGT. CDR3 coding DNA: TGTGCCAGCAGTGAGGCCCGGGGACTCCTTTTC. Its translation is CASSEARGLLF.

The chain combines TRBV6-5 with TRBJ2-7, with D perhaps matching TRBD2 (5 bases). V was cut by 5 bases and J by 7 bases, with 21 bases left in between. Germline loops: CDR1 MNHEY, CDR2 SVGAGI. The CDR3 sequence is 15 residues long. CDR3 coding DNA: TGTGCCAGCAGTGGATATCATGGGCCGTCGGGAGAGCAGTACTTC. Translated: CASSGYHGPSGEQYF.

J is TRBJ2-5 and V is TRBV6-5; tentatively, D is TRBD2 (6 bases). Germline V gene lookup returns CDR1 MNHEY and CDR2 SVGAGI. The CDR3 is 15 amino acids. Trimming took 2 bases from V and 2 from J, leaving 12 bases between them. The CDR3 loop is CASSYTPGLQETQYF. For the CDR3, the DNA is TGTGCCAGCAGTTACACCCCGGGACTTCAAGAGACCCAGTACTTC.

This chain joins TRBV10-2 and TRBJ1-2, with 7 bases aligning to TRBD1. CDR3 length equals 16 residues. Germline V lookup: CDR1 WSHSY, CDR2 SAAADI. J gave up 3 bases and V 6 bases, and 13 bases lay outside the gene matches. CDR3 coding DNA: TGCGCCAGCAGCGGCTCACCGACAGGGTTGGACTATGGCTACACCTTC. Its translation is CASSGSPTGLDYGYTF.

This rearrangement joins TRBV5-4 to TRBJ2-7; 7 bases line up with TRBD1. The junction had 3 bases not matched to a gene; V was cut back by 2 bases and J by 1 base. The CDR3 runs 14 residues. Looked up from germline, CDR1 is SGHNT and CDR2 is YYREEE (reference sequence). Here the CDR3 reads CASSLGDSSYEQYF. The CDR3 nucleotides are TGTGCCAGCAGCTTAGGGGACAGTTCCTACGAGCAGTACTTC.

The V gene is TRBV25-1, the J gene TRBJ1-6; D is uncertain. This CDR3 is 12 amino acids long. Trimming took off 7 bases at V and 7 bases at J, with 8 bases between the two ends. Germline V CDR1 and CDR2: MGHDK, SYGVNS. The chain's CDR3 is CASTWGNSPLHF. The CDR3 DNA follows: TGTGCCAGCACTTGGGGAAATTCACCCCTCCACTTT.

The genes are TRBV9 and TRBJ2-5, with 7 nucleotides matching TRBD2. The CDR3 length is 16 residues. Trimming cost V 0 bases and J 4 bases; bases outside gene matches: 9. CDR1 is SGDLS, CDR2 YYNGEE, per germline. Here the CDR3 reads CASSVAMGVAGETQYF. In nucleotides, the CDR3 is TGTGCCAGCAGCGTAGCCATGGGAGTAGCGGGAGAGACCCAGTACTTC.

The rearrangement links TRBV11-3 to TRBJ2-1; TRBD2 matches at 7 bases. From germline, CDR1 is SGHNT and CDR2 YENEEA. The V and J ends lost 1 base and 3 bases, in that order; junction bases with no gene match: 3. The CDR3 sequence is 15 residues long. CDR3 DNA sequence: TGTGCCAGCAGCTTAGGTCGGGGGGTCTACAATGAGCAGTTCTTC. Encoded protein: CASSLGRGVYNEQFF.

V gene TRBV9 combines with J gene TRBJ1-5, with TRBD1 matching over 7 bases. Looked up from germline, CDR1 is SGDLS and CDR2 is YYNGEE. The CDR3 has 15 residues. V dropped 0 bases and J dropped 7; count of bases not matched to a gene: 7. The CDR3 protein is CASSVDQGDGQPQHF. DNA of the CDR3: TGTGCCAGCAGCGTAGATCAGGGGGACGGGCAGCCCCAGCATTTT.

DNA for the CDR3: TGTGCCAGTAGTATTGCTCCAGCGGAGAATTCACCCCTCCACTTT. Protein product: CASSIAPAENSPLHF. V is TRBV19 and J is TRBJ1-6, with D uncertain. Between the trimmed V and J ends, which lost 3 bases and 7 bases, there was a span of 13 bases. Germline CDR1 is LNHDA and CDR2 is SQIVND (reference sequence). The CDR3 totals 15 residues.

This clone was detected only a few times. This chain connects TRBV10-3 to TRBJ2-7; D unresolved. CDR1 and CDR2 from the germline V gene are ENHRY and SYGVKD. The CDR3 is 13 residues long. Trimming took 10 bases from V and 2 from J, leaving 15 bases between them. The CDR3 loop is CATLDPVAYEQYF. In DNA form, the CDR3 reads TGTGCCACCCTAGATCCGGTAGCCTACGAGCAGTACTTC.

The CDR3 nucleotides read TGTGCCAGCAGCTTTAGCGGGGGGACGTTAGAGACCCAGTACTTC. It translates to CASSFSGGTLETQYF. V gene TRBV9 combines with J gene TRBJ2-5, with TRBD2 identical over 10 bases. The CDR3 covers 15 residues. The V gene's germline CDR1 is SGDLS and CDR2 YYNGEE. The J segment lost 4 bases and the V segment lost 4 bases, leaving 7 bases of the junction unmatched.

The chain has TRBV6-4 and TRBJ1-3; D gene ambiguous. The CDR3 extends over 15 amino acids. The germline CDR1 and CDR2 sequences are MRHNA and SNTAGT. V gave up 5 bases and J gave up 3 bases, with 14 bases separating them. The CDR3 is CASSMLGRIGNTIYF. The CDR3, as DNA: TGTGCCAGCAGTATGTTGGGGAGGATTGGAAACACCATATATTTT.

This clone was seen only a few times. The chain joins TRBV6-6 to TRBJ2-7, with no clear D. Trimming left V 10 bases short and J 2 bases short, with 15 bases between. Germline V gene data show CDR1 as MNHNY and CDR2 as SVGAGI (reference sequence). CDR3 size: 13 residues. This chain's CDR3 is CATQGSITYEQYF. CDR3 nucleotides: TGTGCCACGCAAGGTTCGATCACCTACGAGCAGTACTTC.

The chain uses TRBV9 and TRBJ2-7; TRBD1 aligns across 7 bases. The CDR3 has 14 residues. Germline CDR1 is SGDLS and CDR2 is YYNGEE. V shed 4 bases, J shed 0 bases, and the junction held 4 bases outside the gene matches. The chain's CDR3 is CASSSRDSSYEQYF. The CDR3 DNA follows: TGTGCCAGCAGCAGCCGGGACAGCTCCTACGAGCAGTACTTC.

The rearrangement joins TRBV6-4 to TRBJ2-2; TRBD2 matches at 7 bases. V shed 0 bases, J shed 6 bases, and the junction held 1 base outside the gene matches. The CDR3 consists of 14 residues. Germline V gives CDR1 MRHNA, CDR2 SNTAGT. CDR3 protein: CASSDSGGPGELFF. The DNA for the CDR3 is TGTGCCAGCAGTGACTCGGGAGGGCCCGGGGAGCTGTTTTTT.